Presented here are 25 T cell receptor beta chains from one specimen sequenced in a study of shared clonotypes between healthy human individuals. Terminally differentiated effector memory CD45RA+ cells were excluded from the naive CD8 cells, which were CD45RO-negative and positively selected for CCR7. The data were produced by immunoSEQ multiplex PCR, yet TCRdb's version contains in-frame clones alone and is incomplete. Here the sample spans about 2 million clones, less than 95% being singletons. Material for sequencing was naive CD8+ T cells sorted from blood. The source of these receptors is a man younger than 35 in good health.

V usage is TRBV7-9 and J usage is TRBJ2-3; 9 bases align to TRBD2. V was clipped by 0 bases and J by 3 bases; unmatched bases: 7. The CDR3 runs to 17 residues. Germline CDR1 is SEHNR and CDR2 is FQNEAQ (reference sequence). Here the CDR3 DNA reads TGTGCCAGCAGCTTAGCCGTCCTAGCGGGATGGACAGATACGCAGTATTTT. This sequence encodes CASSLAVLAGWTDTQYF.

The rearrangement joins TRBV6-6 to TRBJ2-5; D may correspond to TRBD1 or TRBD2 (5 bases each). The CDR3 totals 14 residues. The germline V gene encodes CDR1 MNHNY and CDR2 SVGAGI (reference sequence). The V and J ends lost 7 bases and 5 bases respectively, with 17 bases between them. CDR3 residues: CASTIQGREETQYF. The CDR3 DNA reads TGTGCCAGCACTATCCAGGGACGCGAGGAGACCCAGTACTTC.

The CDR3 DNA is TGTGCCAGCAGCTTGGCGGGGCCCGCCTACGAGCAGTACTTC. Its translation: CASSLAGPAYEQYF. This rearrangement joins TRBV5-4 to TRBJ2-7; D tentatively reads TRBD1 or TRBD2 (5 bases each). This CDR3 contains 14 residues. Germline V gene lookup returns CDR1 SGHNT and CDR2 YYREEE (reference sequence). The V and J ends lost 0 bases and 2 bases respectively, with 9 bases between them.

CDR3 region: CASSLWEAGGPGDTQYF. The CDR3 DNA follows: TGTGCCAGCAGTTTATGGGAGGCGGGAGGGCCGGGGGATACGCAGTATTTT. The rearrangement uses TRBV27 and TRBJ2-3; 9 bases agree with TRBD2. The germline V gene has CDR1 MNHEY and CDR2 SMNVEV (reference sequence). The CDR3 sequence is 17 residues long. J lost 6 bases, V lost 1 base, and 11 bases had no gene match.

The chain joins TRBV5-1 to TRBJ2-1; D not resolved. CDR3 length: 14 amino acids. Germline V gene data show CDR1 as SGHRS and CDR2 as YFSETQ. V lost 0 bases to trimming and J lost 6 bases, with 10 bases between them. The DNA of the CDR3 is TGCGCCAGCAGCTTGGGTGCTCCGGTCAATGAGCAGTTCTTC. This sequence encodes CASSLGAPVNEQFF.

This chain connects TRBV15 to TRBJ2-1; D is perhaps TRBD2 (5 bases). V dropped 4 bases and J dropped 3 bases, with 13 bases sitting between them. Germline CDR1 and CDR2: LNHNV and YYDKDF (reference sequence). The CDR3 consists of 15 residues. CDR3 bases: TGTGCCACCAGCACTAGACAAAGCGGCTACAATGAGCAGTTCTTC. Its translation is CATSTRQSGYNEQFF.

The genes are TRBV29-1 and TRBJ2-7; D ambiguous. The CDR3 length is 11 residues. Trimming removed 6 bases from V and 3 bases from J, with 9 bases in between. CDR1 is SQVTM, CDR2 ANQGSEA, per germline. The CDR3 loop is CSVGNRYEQYF. Written as DNA, the CDR3 is TGCAGCGTCGGCAACCGCTACGAGCAGTACTTC.

V and J are TRBV19 and TRBJ2-2; no clear D gene. The CDR3 runs to 17 residues. The germline V gene encodes CDR1 LNHDA and CDR2 SQIVND (reference sequence). Between the trimmed V and J ends, which lost 7 bases and 3 bases, there was a span of 21 bases. Here the CDR3 DNA reads TGTGCCAGTACCCCCGACCTCGAGAGGCATCACACCGGGGAGCTGTTTTTT. It specifies CASTPDLERHHTGELFF.

This clone was counted only a few times. J is TRBJ1-2 and V is TRBV10-3, with 8 bases identical to TRBD1. The germline V gene encodes CDR1 ENHRY and CDR2 SYGVKD. The CDR3 contains 15 residues. J gave up 4 bases and V 2 bases, and 6 bases lay outside the gene matches. CDR3 sequence reads: CAISEDRGVTYGYTF. The CDR3 DNA reads as TGTGCCATCAGTGAGGACAGGGGAGTAACCTATGGCTACACCTTC.

The chain recombines TRBV19 with TRBJ1-1; D uncertain. Germline V gene data show CDR1 as LNHDA and CDR2 as SQIVND (reference sequence). The CDR3 totals 17 residues. V dropped 5 bases and J dropped 3 bases, with 22 bases sitting between them. CDR3 nucleotides: TGTGCCAGTAGTCCCAGTCCCACCTTACTCGGGGACACTGAAGCTTTCTTT. Its translation: CASSPSPTLLGDTEAFF. The full variable domain, its missing parts supplied by reference TRBV19 and TRBJ1-1, is DGGITQSPKYLFRKEGQNVTLSCEQNLNHDAMYWYRQDPGQGLRLIYYSQIVNDFQKGDIAEGYSVSREKKESFPLTVTSAQKNPTAFYLCASSPSPTLLGDTEAFFGQGTRLTVV.

Notes on this clone: In the same sample, other DNA sequences code for this CDR3. The chain carries TRBV27 and TRBJ2-7; D possibly corresponds to TRBD1 (6 bases). The CDR3 is 14 amino acids. Trimming left V 3 bases short and J 0 bases short, with 9 bases between. Germline assignment: CDR1 MNHEY and CDR2 SMNVEV (reference sequence). CDR3 nucleotides: TGTGCCAGCAGTTTCAGGGGAGACTCCTACGAGCAGTACTTC. It codes for CASSFRGDSYEQYF.

The rearrangement uses TRBV5-1 and TRBJ2-1; 7 bases line up with TRBD2. The ends lost 2 bases at V and 1 base at J; junction bases unmatched: 9. The germline gives CDR1 SGHRS, CDR2 YFSETQ. The CDR3 runs to 17 residues. CDR3 in amino acids: CASSFESAGASYNEQFF. The CDR3 region has the DNA TGCGCCAGCAGCTTTGAGTCGGCGGGAGCTTCCTACAATGAGCAGTTCTTC.

The CDR3 DNA reads as TGTGCCAGCAGCGTAGTTTCAGCGACCGGGGAGCTGTTTTTT. This encodes CASSVVSATGELFF. The genes are TRBV9 and TRBJ2-2; D is uncertain. Germline V gene lookup returns CDR1 SGDLS and CDR2 YYNGEE. This CDR3 spans 14 amino acids. The V and J ends lost 0 bases and 5 bases respectively, with 8 bases between them.

The chain links TRBV19 to TRBJ1-2; D is possibly TRBD1 (6 bases). V was cut by 9 bases and J by 2 bases, with 16 bases left in between. This CDR3 is 14 amino acids long. Germline V gene lookup returns CDR1 LNHDA and CDR2 SQIVND (reference sequence). The CDR3 loop reads CASAGFDRNYGYTF. The CDR3 nucleotides are TGTGCCAGCGCCGGCTTCGACAGGAACTATGGCTACACCTTC.

This chain joins TRBV11-2 and TRBJ1-2; TRBD1 might be the D (5 bases). Germline CDR1 and CDR2: SGHAT and FQNNGV. Trimming removed 1 base at V and 4 bases at J, with 10 bases between. The CDR3 has 14 amino acids. CDR3 protein: CASSLAGEAYGYTF. The CDR3 nucleotides are TGTGCCAGCAGCTTAGCGGGGGAAGCCTATGGCTACACCTTC. The whole variable domain, filled in from reference TRBV11-2 and TRBJ1-2, reads EAGVAQSPRYKIIEKRQSVAFWCNPISGHATLYWYQQILGQGPKLLIQFQNNGVVDDSQLPKDRFSAERLKGVDSTLKIQPAKLEDSAVYLCASSLAGEAYGYTFGSGTRLTVV.

On this clone itself: Other DNA sequences in this sample translate to the same CDR3. The rearrangement joins TRBV5-1 to TRBJ2-7; D is possibly TRBD1 or TRBD2 (5 bases each). The length of the CDR3 is 14 residues. V was pared by 3 bases and J by 2 bases, with 12 bases between. Germline assignment: CDR1 SGHRS and CDR2 YFSETQ. Written as DNA, the CDR3 is TGCGCCAGCAGCTCCCGGGACGGTACCTACGAGCAGTACTTC. This codes for CASSSRDGTYEQYF.

The chain combines TRBV7-2 with TRBJ2-1, with unresolved D. V shed 1 base and J shed 5 bases, with 6 bases lying between them. Germline assignment: CDR1 SGHTA and CDR2 FQGNSA. The length of the CDR3 is 13 residues. The CDR3 region is CASSLGVDNEQFF. The CDR3 region has the DNA TGTGCCAGCAGCTTAGGAGTGGACAATGAGCAGTTCTTC. The variable domain in full, with the rest retrieved from reference TRBV7-2 and TRBJ2-1, is GAGVSQSPSNKVTEKGKDVELRCDPISGHTALYWYRQSLGQGLEFLIYFQGNSAPDKSGLPSDRFSAERTGGSVSTLTIQRTQQEDSAVYLCASSLGVDNEQFFGPGTRLTVL.

The CDR3 DNA follows: TGTGCCAGCAGTTACCGCCAGGGGGGGGGTGAAAAACTGTTTTTT. Its protein product is CASSYRQGGGEKLFF. This chain connects TRBV6-6 to TRBJ1-4, with 7 bases fitting TRBD1. CDR1 is MNHNY, CDR2 SVGAGI, per germline (reference sequence). The CDR3 is made up of 15 amino acids. V lost 2 bases to trimming and J lost 7 bases; unmatched junction nucleotides: 7.

The rearrangement links TRBV27 to TRBJ2-2, with 8 nucleotides matching TRBD2. Germline assignment: CDR1 MNHEY and CDR2 SMNVEV (reference sequence). Trimming removed 6 bases from V and 4 bases from J; junction bases left unmatched: 7. The CDR3 is 15 residues long. CDR3 amino acids: CASRPGGSGTGELFF. The DNA of the CDR3 is TGTGCCAGCAGACCGGGGGGGTCGGGCACCGGGGAGCTGTTTTTT.

The CDR3 DNA follows: TGTGCCAGCAGCTTAGCCAGGGGGGTAAATGAGCAGTTCTTC. This translates into CASSLARGVNEQFF. The rearrangement uses TRBV7-6 and TRBJ2-1; tentatively, D is TRBD1 (7 bases). The CDR3 runs 14 residues. Trimming stripped 0 bases from V and 7 bases from J, with 10 bases between. Germline-derived CDR1 and CDR2 are SGHVS and FNYEAQ.

This chain connects TRBV27 to TRBJ1-2; D ambiguous. Germline values: CDR1 MNHEY, CDR2 SMNVEV (reference sequence). Trimming took 6 bases from V and 14 from J, leaving 22 bases between them. This CDR3 contains 13 residues. The CDR3 DNA follows: TGTGCCAGCAGCTCCGTAAGGACTGATCCGGTTACCTTC. It is translated as CASSSVRTDPVTF.

This clone was seen a single time. The genes are TRBV5-6 and TRBJ1-1; no reliable D call. The V gene lost 4 bases and the J gene lost 4 bases, with 8 bases spanning the gap. CDR1 and CDR2 (germline): SGHDT, YYEEEE. The CDR3 contains 12 residues. The CDR3 DNA reads TGTGCCAGCAGCACGGTGAGCACTGAAGCTTTCTTT. Protein sequence: CASSTVSTEAFF.

The chain couples TRBV6-1 to TRBJ2-2, with D tentatively TRBD2 (6 bases). V was shortened by 6 bases and J by 2 bases, with 13 bases between the two germline ends. In germline, CDR1 is MNHNS, CDR2 SASEGT. The CDR3 contains 15 residues. In nucleotides, the CDR3 is TGTGCCAGCAGCCCCGTGGCGGGAAACACCGGGGAGCTGTTTTTT. Its protein product is CASSPVAGNTGELFF.

The chain links TRBV9 to TRBJ1-2; D remains ambiguous. Germline V gives CDR1 SGDLS, CDR2 YYNGEE. V shed 4 bases and J shed 8 bases, with 9 bases lying between them. CDR3 length: 11 residues. This CDR3 reads CASSSNGGYTF. The CDR3 DNA reads as TGTGCCAGCAGCTCCAACGGAGGCTACACCTTC.

The rearrangement links TRBV28 to TRBJ1-1; 8 bases are shared with TRBD1. This CDR3 spans 18 amino acids. Germline loops: CDR1 MDHEN, CDR2 SYDVKM. The V gene end was trimmed by 3 bases and the J gene end by 1 base; junction bases not matched to a gene: 13. The CDR3 DNA is TGTGCCAGCAGTTTTAACCGGTTTCTGGACAGGGCGAACACTGAAGCTTTCTTT. Its protein product is CASSFNRFLDRANTEAFF.